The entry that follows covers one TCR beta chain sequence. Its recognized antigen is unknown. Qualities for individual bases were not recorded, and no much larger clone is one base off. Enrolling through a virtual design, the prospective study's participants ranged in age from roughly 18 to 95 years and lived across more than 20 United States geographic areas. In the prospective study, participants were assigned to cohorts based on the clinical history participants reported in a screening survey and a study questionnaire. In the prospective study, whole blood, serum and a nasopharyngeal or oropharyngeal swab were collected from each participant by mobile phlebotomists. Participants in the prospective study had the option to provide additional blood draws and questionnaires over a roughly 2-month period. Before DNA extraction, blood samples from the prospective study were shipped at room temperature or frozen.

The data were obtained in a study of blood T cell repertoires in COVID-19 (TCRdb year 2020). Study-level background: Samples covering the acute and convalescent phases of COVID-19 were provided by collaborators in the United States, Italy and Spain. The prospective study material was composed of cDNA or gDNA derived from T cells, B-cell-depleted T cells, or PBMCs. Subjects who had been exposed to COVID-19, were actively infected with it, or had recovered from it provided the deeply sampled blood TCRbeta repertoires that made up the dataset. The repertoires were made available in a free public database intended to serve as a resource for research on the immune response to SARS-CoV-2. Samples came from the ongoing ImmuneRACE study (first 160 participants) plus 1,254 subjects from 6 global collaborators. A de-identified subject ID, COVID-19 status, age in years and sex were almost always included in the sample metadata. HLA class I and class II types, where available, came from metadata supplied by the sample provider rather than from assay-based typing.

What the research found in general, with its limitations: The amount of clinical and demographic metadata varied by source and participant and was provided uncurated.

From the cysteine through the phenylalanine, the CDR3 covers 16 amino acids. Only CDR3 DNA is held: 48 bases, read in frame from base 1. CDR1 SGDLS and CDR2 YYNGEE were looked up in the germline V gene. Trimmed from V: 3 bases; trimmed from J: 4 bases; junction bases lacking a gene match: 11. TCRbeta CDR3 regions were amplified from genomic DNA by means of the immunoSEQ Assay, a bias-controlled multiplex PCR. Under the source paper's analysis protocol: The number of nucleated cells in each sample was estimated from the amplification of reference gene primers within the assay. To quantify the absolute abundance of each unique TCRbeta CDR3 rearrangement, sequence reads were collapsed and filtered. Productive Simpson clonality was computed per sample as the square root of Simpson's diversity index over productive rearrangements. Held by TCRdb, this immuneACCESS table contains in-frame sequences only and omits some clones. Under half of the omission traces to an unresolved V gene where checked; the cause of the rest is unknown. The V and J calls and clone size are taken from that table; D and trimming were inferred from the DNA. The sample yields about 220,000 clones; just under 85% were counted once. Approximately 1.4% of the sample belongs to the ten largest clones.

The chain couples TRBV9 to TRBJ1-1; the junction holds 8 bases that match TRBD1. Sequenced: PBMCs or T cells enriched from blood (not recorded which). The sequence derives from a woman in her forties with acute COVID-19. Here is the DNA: TGTGCCAGCAGCGGAGGTTTTGGACAGGGTGCCACTGAAGCTTTCTTT. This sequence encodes CASSGGFGQGATEAFF.